A single sample gave rise to the 11 T cell receptor beta chains below, sequenced in a study of shared clonotypes between healthy human individuals. Profiled with immunoSEQ multiplex PCR; TCRdb holds only in-frame clones, not every one. Here the sample spans roughly 1,600,000 clones, 98% to 99% being singletons. Sequences were obtained from naive CD4+ T cells sorted from blood. The subset was: CD45RA+ positively selected. Source of these receptors: a man aged 25 to 40 in good health.

The CDR3 reads CASSPGGTSTQYF. As DNA, the CDR3 is TGTGCCAGCTCACCGGGAGGGACCTCGACCCAGTACTTC. The chain couples TRBV18 to TRBJ2-5; 7 bases fit TRBD2. This CDR3 spans 13 amino acids. Germline trimming cut 3 bases from V and 7 bases from J; bases unmatched to any gene: 5. Germline CDR1 is KGHSH and CDR2 is LQKENI.

This clone was counted once. This sequence joins TRBV30 and TRBJ2-5, with a possible D match to TRBD2 (5 bases). Germline V lookup: CDR1 GTSNPN, CDR2 SVGIG (reference sequence). V lost 6 bases and J lost 5, with 19 bases in between. The CDR3 sequence is 14 residues long. The CDR3 DNA follows: TGTGCCTGCTCCCCCGCGCCTTCGGGGGAGACCCAGTACTTC. This codes for CACSPAPSGETQYF.

This clone appeared a single time. V usage is TRBV18 and J usage is TRBJ2-5; 7 bases are a match to TRBD1. Per the germline V gene, CDR1 is KGHSH and CDR2 is LQKENI. This CDR3 spans 15 amino acids. Losses at the gene ends were 4 bases for V and 1 base for J; bases not matched to a gene: 6. The CDR3 sequence is CASSLGDSPQETQYF. The CDR3 DNA follows: TGTGCCAGCTCACTAGGGGACAGCCCCCAAGAGACCCAGTACTTC.

V gene TRBV5-1 combines with J gene TRBJ2-3, with a possible D match to TRBD2 (5 bases). The germline V and J ends were trimmed by 1 base and 4 bases, with 10 bases remaining between them. Germline lookup yields CDR1 SGHRS and CDR2 YFSETQ. CDR3 length equals 14 residues. CDR3 nucleotide sequence: TGCGCCAGCAGCTTGAATAGGGAGCCAGATACGCAGTATTTT. Its protein product is CASSLNREPDTQYF.

The V gene is TRBV5-4, the J gene TRBJ1-3; no clear D gene. The CDR3 contains 14 residues. Germline assignment: CDR1 SGHNT and CDR2 YYREEE (reference sequence). Trimming shortened V by 1 base and J by 2 bases, and 7 bases separated the two germline ends. The CDR3 DNA follows: TGTGCCAGCAGCTTGCACCCGACTGGAAACACCATATATTTT. It encodes CASSLHPTGNTIYF.

This clone is a singleton in its sample. This rearrangement joins TRBV10-1 to TRBJ2-5; D remains ambiguous. V was pared by 0 bases and J by 3 bases, with 11 bases between. Per the germline V gene, CDR1 is WNHNN and CDR2 is SYGVQD (reference sequence). The CDR3 is made up of 15 amino acids. The chain's CDR3 is CASSESSGVEETQYF. The DNA of the CDR3 is TGCGCCAGCAGTGAGTCGTCTGGGGTGGAAGAGACCCAGTACTTC.

CDR3 nucleotides: TGCGCCAGCAGCCAAGTTTTGGGAGAGACCCAGTACTTC. This codes for CASSQVLGETQYF. The V and J genes are TRBV4-3 and TRBJ2-5; D remains ambiguous. V was cut by 1 base and J by 4 bases, with 7 bases left in between. In germline, CDR1 is LGHNA, CDR2 YSLEER. The CDR3 spans 13 residues.

A single count supports this clone. This rearrangement joins TRBV18 to TRBJ1-3; no reliable D call. V was cut by 8 bases and J by 9 bases, with 11 bases left in between. This CDR3 has 11 residues. Germline V gene data show CDR1 as KGHSH and CDR2 as LQKENI. In DNA, the CDR3 is TGTGCCAGCACGGAAAGGAGCACCATATATTTT. As protein: CASTERSTIYF. The full variable domain, with the rest looked up from reference TRBV18 and TRBJ1-3, is NAGVMQNPRHLVRRRGQEARLRCSPMKGHSHVYWYRQLPEEGLKFMVYLQKENIIDESGMPKERFSAEFPKEGPSILRIQQVVRGDSAAYFCASTERSTIYFGEGSWLTVV.

The genes are TRBV5-4 and TRBJ2-3, with TRBD1 as a possible D gene (6 bases). Trimming cost V 6 bases and J 0 bases, with 23 bases left between them. From germline, CDR1 is SGHNT and CDR2 YYREEE (reference sequence). The CDR3 spans 18 residues. The DNA for the CDR3 is TGTGCCAGCACTCGTCCCGGGACAACCCTACCTAGCACAGATACGCAGTATTTT. Translating gives CASTRPGTTLPSTDTQYF. The full variable domain, in which reference TRBV5-4 and TRBJ2-3 provide the parts outside the CDR3, is ETGVTQSPTHLIKTRGQQVTLRCSSQSGHNTVSWYQQALGQGPQFIFQYYREEENGRGNFPPRFSGLQFPNYSSELNVNALELDDSALYLCASTRPGTTLPSTDTQYFGPGTRLTVL.

The chain combines TRBV6-1 with TRBJ2-2; perhaps TRBD1 as D (6 bases). This CDR3 has 15 amino acids. Trimming pared 7 bases from V and 6 bases from J, leaving 18 bases between. Germline V lookup: CDR1 MNHNS, CDR2 SASEGT. The CDR3 region is CASILRGVVSGELFF. The CDR3 DNA reads TGTGCCAGCATCCTCAGGGGAGTTGTGTCCGGGGAGCTGTTTTTT.

This chain's CDR3 is CASSNRGGSSGNTIYF. The CDR3 region has the DNA TGTGCCAGCAGCAATAGAGGGGGAAGCTCTGGAAACACCATATATTTT. The genes are TRBV7-3 and TRBJ1-3; weak D call: TRBD1 (6 bases). V was clipped by 5 bases and J by 0 bases, with 14 bases between them. Germline assignment: CDR1 SGHTA and CDR2 FQGTGA. The CDR3 covers 16 residues. The whole variable domain, filled in from reference TRBV7-3 and TRBJ1-3, reads GAGVSQTPSNKVTEKGKYVELRCDPISGHTALYWYRQSLGQGPEFLIYFQGTGAADDSGLPNDRFFAVRPEGSVSTLKIQRTERGDSAVYLCASSNRGGSSGNTIYFGEGSWLTVV.